What follows are 14 T cell receptor beta chains derived from one specimen sequenced in a study of blood T cell repertoires in COVID-19. Method: immunoSEQ multiplex PCR; TCRdb's copy keeps in-frame clones and lacks some. Seen here are some 26,000 clones, approximately 88% observed once, and the top ten hold less than 3%. The sequencing input was peripheral blood. The source of these receptors is a human donor in a cohort sampled during active COVID-19.

The gene calls are TRBV18 and TRBJ2-7, with a tentative D call TRBD1 (6 bases). The germline V gene has CDR1 KGHSH and CDR2 LQKENI. V was shortened by 0 bases and J by 0 bases, with 12 bases between the two germline ends. The CDR3 spans 16 residues. The CDR3 loop is CASSPPDSPSSYEQYF. The CDR3 DNA is TGTGCCAGCTCACCACCGGACAGTCCTAGCTCCTACGAGCAGTACTTC.

V is TRBV4-3 and J is TRBJ2-2; 7 nucleotides agree with TRBD2. V was clipped by 0 bases and J by 7 bases; unmatched bases: 11. Germline V gene data show CDR1 as LGHNA and CDR2 as YSLEER. The CDR3 has 17 residues. The CDR3 bases are TGCGCCAGCAGCCAAGATACGGCGGGGGTAAAGGGCGGGGAGCTGTTTTTT. It encodes CASSQDTAGVKGGELFF.

The V and J genes are TRBV4-2 and TRBJ1-5, with D possibly being TRBD1 (5 bases). The ends were cut back, 6 bases at V and 7 bases at J, with 22 bases in the middle. Germline V CDR1 and CDR2: LGHNA, YNFKEQ. The CDR3 covers 16 residues. CDR3 amino acids: CASSHVLGQGDQPQHF. The CDR3, as DNA: TGTGCCAGCAGTCATGTTCTGGGGCAGGGTGACCAGCCCCAGCATTTT.

The chain is built from TRBV6-5 and TRBJ1-1, with TRBD1 as a possible D gene (6 bases). Germline CDR1 MNHEY, CDR2 SVGAGI. The germline V and J ends were trimmed by 6 bases and 4 bases, with 15 bases remaining between them. This CDR3 has 14 residues. DNA for the CDR3: TGTGCCAGCAGGTACAGGGAAGGGGTCACTGAAGCTTTCTTT. It specifies CASRYREGVTEAFF.

This chain joins TRBV6-5 and TRBJ2-5; D remains ambiguous. The CDR3 runs 14 residues. Trimming removed 0 bases from V and 5 bases from J, with 10 bases in between. Germline V gene data show CDR1 as MNHEY and CDR2 as SVGAGI. CDR3 amino acids: CASSYSMAGETQYF. The CDR3, as DNA: TGTGCCAGCAGTTACTCCATGGCCGGGGAGACCCAGTACTTC.

The rearrangement uses TRBV3-1 (or the pseudogene TRBV3-2) and TRBJ2-7, with a weak D call TRBD1 (5 bases). Germline assignment: CDR1 LGHDT and CDR2 YNNKEL (reference sequence). V dropped 6 bases and J dropped 1 base, with 16 bases sitting between them. The CDR3 sequence is 15 residues long. The CDR3 loop reads CASSKTVAVSYEQYF. For the CDR3, the DNA is TGTGCCAGCAGTAAGACAGTTGCGGTGTCCTACGAGCAGTACTTC.

This chain uses TRBV19 with TRBJ1-1; unclear D gene. This CDR3 has 14 amino acids. Trimming left V 3 bases short and J 4 bases short, with 12 bases between. The germline gives CDR1 LNHDA, CDR2 SQIVND (reference sequence). Here the CDR3 reads CASSIAGFLTEAFF. In nucleotides, the CDR3 is TGTGCCAGTAGTATTGCCGGGTTCCTCACTGAAGCTTTCTTT. The full variable domain, with the rest looked up from reference TRBV19 and TRBJ1-1, is DGGITQSPKYLFRKEGQNVTLSCEQNLNHDAMYWYRQDPGQGLRLIYYSQIVNDFQKGDIAEGYSVSREKKESFPLTVTSAQKNPTAFYLCASSIAGFLTEAFFGQGTRLTVV.

The CDR3 loop reads CASSLGSGLDYDTQYF. In DNA form, the CDR3 reads TGTGCCAGCAGCTTAGGCTCGGGACTAGATTACGATACGCAGTATTTT. The rearrangement joins TRBV7-3 to TRBJ2-3, with 8 bases lining up with TRBD2. The CDR3 extends over 16 amino acids. Germline CDR1 is SGHTA and CDR2 is FQGTGA. Unmatched junction bases numbered 10, after V lost 2 bases and J lost 6 bases.

The rearrangement uses TRBV6-2 or TRBV6-3 and TRBJ1-5; D may be TRBD1 (5 bases). V shed 5 bases and J shed 4 bases, with 15 bases lying between them. The CDR3 loop spans 15 amino acids. Looked up from germline, CDR1 is MNHEY and CDR2 is SVGEGT. The CDR3 region is CASSNGGGGNQPQHF. CDR3 nucleotides: TGTGCCAGCAGTAACGGGGGGGGTGGGAATCAGCCCCAGCATTTT.

This clone occurred once. The chain has TRBV18 and TRBJ1-1, with 8 positions matching TRBD1. Germline-derived CDR1 and CDR2 are KGHSH and LQKENI. The J segment lost 4 bases and the V segment lost 6 bases, leaving 4 bases of the junction unmatched. This CDR3 spans 13 amino acids. The CDR3 is CASSLDRGTEAFF. The CDR3 DNA sequence: TGTGCCAGCTCTCTTGACAGGGGCACTGAAGCTTTCTTT.

The chain recombines TRBV6-1 with TRBJ1-2; D is perhaps TRBD1 (6 bases). The CDR3 loop spans 16 amino acids. Per the germline V gene, CDR1 is MNHNS and CDR2 is SASEGT. Trimming took 1 base from V and 2 from J, leaving 14 bases between them. The CDR3 DNA follows: TGTGCCAGCAGTGAAGGGTTGGGGGCGATAAACTATGGCTACACCTTC. Its translation: CASSEGLGAINYGYTF.

The J gene is TRBJ1-1, the V gene TRBV6-4; D gene uncertain. The CDR3 spans 15 residues. In germline, CDR1 is MRHNA, CDR2 SNTAGT. The V and J ends lost 2 bases and 1 base respectively, with 11 bases between them. The CDR3 spells CASSDLTGRNTEAFF. The CDR3 nucleotides are TGTGCCAGCAGTGACCTGACTGGCCGGAACACTGAAGCTTTCTTT.

This clone has only a few counts. The V call is TRBV12-3 or TRBV12-4, the J call TRBJ1-2; D is unresolved. The CDR3 runs to 13 residues. Trimming took off 5 bases at V and 5 bases at J, with 12 bases between the two ends. CDR3 region: CASSPRSQYGYTF. The CDR3 region has the DNA TGTGCCAGCAGTCCCCGTAGCCAATATGGCTACACCTTC.

The V gene is TRBV3-1 (or the pseudogene TRBV3-2), the J gene TRBJ2-3; TRBD1 agrees at 7 bases. V lost 3 bases and J lost 1; bases outside the gene matches: 7. This CDR3 has 16 amino acids. Germline V gene data show CDR1 as LGHDT and CDR2 as YNNKEL (reference sequence). CDR3 sequence (DNA): TGTGCCAGCAGCCAGAGCGGACAGGTACGCACAGATACGCAGTATTTT. It yields the protein CASSQSGQVRTDTQYF.